Below are 20 T cell receptor beta chains sequenced from a single sample in a study of T cells in Graves' hyperthyroidism and ophthalmopathy (dated by TCRdb to the late 2010s). Library method: multiplex PCR. TCRdb shows the sequencer as Illumina HiSeq 2000. The TCR beta CDR3 regions were amplified from RNA transcripts. The TCR CDR3 was subjected to a first round of RT-PCR using the HTBI primer set and the Qiagen OneStep RT-PCR kit. The public reads were reanalyzed by TCRdb: fastp trimming at Q25, MiXCR alignment, in-frame beta chains only. Every distinct CDR3 protein forms one entry, paired with its most common genes and DNA. Counted in this sample were approximately 490,000 distinct CDR3 sequences; 22% of them appeared once. Roughly 49% of the sample is taken by the ten largest. The specimen sequenced was blood. The receptor source for this set is a woman aged 70-85 years with Graves' ophthalmopathy.

V usage is TRBV28 and J usage is TRBJ1-2, with unresolved D. The CDR3 is 12 amino acids. Trimming stripped 3 bases from V and 5 bases from J, with 7 bases between. CDR1 and CDR2 (germline): MDHEN, SYDVKM. This CDR3 reads CASSLIEYGYTF. The DNA for the CDR3 is TGTGCCAGCAGTTTGATTGAGTATGGCTACACCTTC.

This clonotype appeared a few times. The CDR3, as DNA: TGTGCCAGCCAGGCACTCAGGGGCACCGGGGAGCTGTTTTTT. This codes for CASQALRGTGELFF. The chain combines TRBV6-1 with TRBJ2-2; D possibly corresponds to TRBD1 (6 bases). The CDR3 extends over 14 amino acids. The germline CDR1 and CDR2 sequences are MNHNS and SASEGT. The ends were cut back, 8 bases at V and 4 bases at J, with 14 bases in the middle.

There are many counts of this clonotype. The chain links TRBV3-1 to TRBJ1-1, with D possibly being TRBD1 (6 bases). This CDR3 has 13 amino acids. The germline V gene has CDR1 LGHDT and CDR2 YNNKEL (reference sequence). The V gene lost 7 bases and the J gene lost 1 base, with 10 bases spanning the gap. CDR3 DNA sequence: TGTGCCAGCACCGAGACAGGGAACACTGAAGCTTTCTTT. It translates to CASTETGNTEAFF. Filled out from reference TRBV3-1 and TRBJ1-1, the complete variable domain reads DTAVSQTPKYLVTQMGNDKSIKCEQNLGHDTMYWYKQDSKKFLKIMFSYNNKELIINETVPNRFSPKSPDKAHLNLHINSLELGDSAVYFCASTETGNTEAFFGQGTRLTVV.

This clonotype was seen more than once but under ten times. Written as DNA, the CDR3 is TGCGCCAGCAGCTCGACTAGCTCCGGGGAGCTGTTTTTT. Its translation: CASSSTSSGELFF. The chain couples TRBV5-1 to TRBJ2-2; the match to TRBD2 covers 7 bases. The CDR3 loop spans 13 amino acids. Germline loops: CDR1 SGHRS, CDR2 YFSETQ. V was pared by 3 bases and J by 6 bases, with 2 bases of the junction left unmatched.

As regards this clonotype: At one boundary the junction diverges from the germline segment, which might be a read error. V and J are TRBV7-7 and TRBJ2-2; D remains ambiguous. This CDR3 comprises 16 residues. Germline assignment: CDR1 SSHAT and CDR2 FNYEAQ (reference sequence). The CDR3 nucleotides are TGTGCTAGCAGCTTACGCCCAAACGCGAACACCGGGGAGCTGTTTTTT. This codes for CASSLRPNANTGELFF.

This clonotype was detected a few times. This chain links TRBV5-1 with TRBJ2-5; the D gene could be TRBD1 or TRBD2 (5 bases each). The CDR3 is 15 residues long. V dropped 4 bases and J dropped 4 bases, with 17 bases sitting between them. The germline CDR1 and CDR2 sequences are SGHRS and YFSETQ. The CDR3 region is CASSIGTVGGETQYF. Written as DNA, the CDR3 is TGCGCCAGCAGCATAGGGACGGTCGGAGGAGAGACCCAGTACTTC.

Of note for this clonotype: With a much larger clone just one base away, this may be a read error. The chain uses TRBV12-3 or TRBV12-4 and TRBJ2-1, with 14 bases lining up with TRBD2. The CDR3 is 19 residues long. CDR3 sequence: CASSQPGLAGATSHNEQFF. The CDR3 region has the DNA TGTGCCAGCAGTCAACCGGGACTAGCGGGAGCGACCTCCCACAATGAGCAGTTCTTC.

The CDR3 bases are TGTGCCAGCAGCCCGGGAAACAGGGAAGCTTTCTTT. Translated, it gives CASSPGNREAFF. V and J are TRBV7-2 and TRBJ1-1, with a weak D call TRBD1 (5 bases). The CDR3 spans 12 residues. The germline V and J ends were trimmed by 5 bases and 8 bases, with 12 bases remaining between them. Germline CDR1 reads SGHTA; CDR2 reads FQGNSA.

CDR3 amino acids: CAWSNRPTTGELFF. As DNA, the CDR3 is TGTGCCTGGAGTAATAGACCTACAACCGGGGAGCTGTTTTTT. V is TRBV30 and J is TRBJ2-2, with unresolved D. Germline V gene lookup returns CDR1 GTSNPN and CDR2 SVGIG (reference sequence). The V gene lost 2 bases and the J gene lost 5 bases, with 12 bases spanning the gap. This CDR3 is built from 14 residues.

The chain links TRBV5-1 to TRBJ2-3; perhaps TRBD2 as D (6 bases). Germline CDR1 and CDR2: SGHRS and YFSETQ. The CDR3 is 12 residues long. Trimming stripped 3 bases from V and 14 bases from J, with 16 bases between. CDR3 sequence: CASSSPPGRGYF. Written as DNA, the CDR3 is TGCGCCAGCAGCTCCCCCCCCGGGCGGGGGTATTTT.

V gene TRBV7-9 combines with J gene TRBJ1-3; 7 nucleotides agree with TRBD1. Unmatched junction bases numbered 13, after V lost 2 bases and J lost 3 bases. The CDR3 contains 18 residues. Germline lookup yields CDR1 SEHNR and CDR2 FQNEAQ (reference sequence). The CDR3 loop is CASSLYTGARRGGNTIYF. CDR3 in DNA: TGTGCCAGCAGCTTATACACAGGGGCGAGAAGGGGTGGAAACACCATATATTTT.

This clonotype was picked up a small number of times. The rearrangement uses TRBV6-1 and TRBJ2-7; a possible D gene is TRBD1 (6 bases). V was shortened by 7 bases and J by 2 bases, with 12 bases between the two germline ends. Germline CDR1 MNHNS, CDR2 SASEGT. The CDR3 extends over 13 amino acids. CDR3 amino acids: CASKDSGAYEQYF. The CDR3, as DNA: TGTGCCAGCAAGGACAGTGGGGCCTACGAGCAGTACTTC.

There are a few counts of this clonotype. The V call is TRBV29-1, the J call TRBJ2-3; D possibly corresponds to TRBD2 (5 bases). Trimming shortened V by 7 bases and J by 6 bases, and 11 bases separated the two germline ends. The CDR3 totals 11 residues. Germline CDR1 is SQVTM and CDR2 is ANQGSEA. CDR3 in DNA: TGCAGCGCCACTAGAGCCGATACGCAGTATTTT. Translated, it gives CSATRADTQYF.

This clonotype has more than one count but fewer than ten. This chain links TRBV12-3 or TRBV12-4 with TRBJ1-2; no clear D. Trimming removed 4 bases at V and 4 bases at J, with 10 bases between. This CDR3 contains 13 residues. CDR3 sequence (DNA): TGTGCCAGCAGTTATGTGGGTTCCTATGGCTACACCTTC. Translation: CASSYVGSYGYTF.

This clonotype has just a few counts. This chain joins TRBV5-1 and TRBJ1-1; 7 bases fit TRBD1. Trimming removed 4 bases from V and 0 bases from J; junction bases left unmatched: 6. The germline V gene has CDR1 SGHRS and CDR2 YFSETQ. The CDR3 is made up of 15 amino acids. CDR3 sequence (DNA): TGCGCCAGCAGCCCACAACAGGGGATGAACACTGAAGCTTTCTTT. Translated: CASSPQQGMNTEAFF. Full variable domain (missing parts from reference TRBV5-1 and TRBJ1-1): KAGVTQTPRYLIKTRGQQVTLSCSPISGHRSVSWYQQTPGQGLQFLFEYFSETQRNKGNFPGRFSGRQFSNSRSEMNVSTLELGDSALYLCASSPQQGMNTEAFFGQGTRLTVV.

This clonotype was picked up a small number of times. The chain is built from TRBV19 and TRBJ1-5; TRBD1 agrees at 10 bases. The V and J ends lost 2 bases and 4 bases, in that order; junction bases with no gene match: 2. The CDR3 sequence is 15 residues long. Looked up from germline, CDR1 is LNHDA and CDR2 is SQIVND (reference sequence). As DNA, the CDR3 is TGTGCCAGTAGTATAAGGACAGGGGGAAATCAGCCCCAGCATTTT. This encodes CASSIRTGGNQPQHF.

CDR3 in DNA: TGCAGTGCTAGAATAGGGGAAGGGAACACTGAAGCTTTCTTT. The encoded protein is CSARIGEGNTEAFF. The V gene is TRBV20-1, the J gene TRBJ1-1; maybe TRBD1 (5 bases). The CDR3 runs to 14 residues. Germline CDR1 and CDR2: DFQATT and SNEGSKA (reference sequence). V shed 2 bases and J shed 1 base, with 11 bases lying between them.

This chain joins TRBV20-1 and TRBJ2-5, with D tentatively TRBD1 (6 bases). CDR1 is DFQATT, CDR2 SNEGSKA, per germline (reference sequence). The V gene lost 4 bases and the J gene lost 5 bases, with 14 bases spanning the gap. This CDR3 is built from 13 residues. CDR3 nucleotide sequence: TGCAGTGCTACAGGGGACGGGGAGGAGACCCAGTACTTC. Translated, it gives CSATGDGEETQYF.

This chain uses TRBV6-1 with TRBJ2-5, with D unresolved. With 3 bases removed from V and 3 bases from J, the gap between germline ends came to 8 bases. Germline loops: CDR1 MNHNS, CDR2 SASEGT. The CDR3 is made up of 13 amino acids. For the CDR3, the DNA is TGTGCCAGCAGTGACCGAGCAAAAGAGACCCAGTACTTC. It codes for CASSDRAKETQYF.

This clonotype turned up a few times. V usage is TRBV20-1 and J usage is TRBJ2-5; possible D gene TRBD1, 6 bases. V was cut by 1 base and J by 4 bases, with 16 bases left in between. Looked up from germline, CDR1 is DFQATT and CDR2 is SNEGSKA (reference sequence). CDR3 length equals 15 residues. CDR3 sequence reads: CSARAEMGASETQYF. CDR3 coding DNA: TGCAGTGCTAGAGCCGAAATGGGGGCTTCAGAGACCCAGTACTTC.